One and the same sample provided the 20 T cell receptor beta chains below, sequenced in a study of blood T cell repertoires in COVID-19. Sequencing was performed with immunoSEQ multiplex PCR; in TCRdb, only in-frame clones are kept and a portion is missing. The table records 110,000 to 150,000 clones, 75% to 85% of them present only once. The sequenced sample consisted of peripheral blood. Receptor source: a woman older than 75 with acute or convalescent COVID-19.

Written as DNA, the CDR3 is TGTGCCAGCAGCCAACTAGCGGGGTACCAAGAGACCCAGTACTTC. This gives the protein CASSQLAGYQETQYF. The V gene is TRBV3-1 (or the pseudogene TRBV3-2), the J gene TRBJ2-5, with 9 bases aligning to TRBD2. The J segment lost 0 bases and the V segment lost 2 bases, leaving 1 base of the junction unmatched. The CDR3 loop spans 15 amino acids. Germline loops: CDR1 LGHDT, CDR2 YNNKEL (reference sequence).

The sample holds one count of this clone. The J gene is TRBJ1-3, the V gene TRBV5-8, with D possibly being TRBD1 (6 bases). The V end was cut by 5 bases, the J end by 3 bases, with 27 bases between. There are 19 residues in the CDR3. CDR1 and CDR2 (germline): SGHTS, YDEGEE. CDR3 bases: TGTGCCAGCAGGCCCACCGGGACATTGTGGATGAGACTTGGAAACACCATATATTTT. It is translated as CASRPTGTLWMRLGNTIYF.

The CDR3 spells CASSAPRNYGYTF. The CDR3 bases are TGTGCCAGCAGTGCCCCCAGGAACTATGGCTACACCTTC. The genes are TRBV2 and TRBJ1-2, with no clear D. The CDR3 spans 13 residues. Trimming took off 4 bases at V and 2 bases at J, with 8 bases between the two ends. Germline V CDR1 and CDR2: SNHLY, FYNNEI.

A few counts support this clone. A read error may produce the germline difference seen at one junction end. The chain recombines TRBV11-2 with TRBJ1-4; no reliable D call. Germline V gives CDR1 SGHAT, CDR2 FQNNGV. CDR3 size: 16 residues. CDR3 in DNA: TGTGCCAGCAGCTTAGGTCCGCTGATAACTAAGGAAAAACTGTTTTTT. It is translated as CASSLGPLITKEKLFF.

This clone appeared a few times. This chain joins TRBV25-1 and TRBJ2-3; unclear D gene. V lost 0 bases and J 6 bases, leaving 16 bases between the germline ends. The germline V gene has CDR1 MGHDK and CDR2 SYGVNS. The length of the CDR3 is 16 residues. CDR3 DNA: TGTGCCAGCAGTGAATATAACCGTCCCCGTGGCGATACGCAGTATTTT. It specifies CASSEYNRPRGDTQYF.

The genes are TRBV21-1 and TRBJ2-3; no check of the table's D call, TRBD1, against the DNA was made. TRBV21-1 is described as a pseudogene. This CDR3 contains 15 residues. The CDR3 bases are TGTGCCAGCAGCAAATCCTACAGGGCGAGGGATACGCAGTATTTT. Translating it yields CASSKSYRARDTQYF.

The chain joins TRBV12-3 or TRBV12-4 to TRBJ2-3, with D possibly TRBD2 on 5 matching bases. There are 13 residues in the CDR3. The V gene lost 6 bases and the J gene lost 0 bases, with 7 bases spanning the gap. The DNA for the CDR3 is TGTGCCAGCAGAAGGACTAGCACAGATACGCAGTATTTT. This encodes CASRRTSTDTQYF.

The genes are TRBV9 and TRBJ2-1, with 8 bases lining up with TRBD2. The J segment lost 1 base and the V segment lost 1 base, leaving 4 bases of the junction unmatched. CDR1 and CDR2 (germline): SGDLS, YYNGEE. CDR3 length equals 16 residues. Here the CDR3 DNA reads TGTGCCAGCAGCGTAAGTCCGGGAGGGTCCTACAATGAGCAGTTCTTC. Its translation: CASSVSPGGSYNEQFF.

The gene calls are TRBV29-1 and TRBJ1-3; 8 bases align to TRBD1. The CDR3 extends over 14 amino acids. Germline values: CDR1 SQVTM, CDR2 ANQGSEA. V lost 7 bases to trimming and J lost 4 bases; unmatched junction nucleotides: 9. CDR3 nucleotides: TGCAGCGCCCAACCGACAGGGGTGGGAAACACCATATATTTT. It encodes CSAQPTGVGNTIYF.

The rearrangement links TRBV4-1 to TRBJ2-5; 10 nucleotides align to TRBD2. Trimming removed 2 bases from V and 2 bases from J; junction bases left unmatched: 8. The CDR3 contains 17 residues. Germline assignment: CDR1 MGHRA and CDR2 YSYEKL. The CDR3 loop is CASSQKGASGGQETQYF. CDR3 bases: TGCGCCAGCAGCCAAAAAGGAGCTAGCGGGGGACAAGAGACCCAGTACTTC.

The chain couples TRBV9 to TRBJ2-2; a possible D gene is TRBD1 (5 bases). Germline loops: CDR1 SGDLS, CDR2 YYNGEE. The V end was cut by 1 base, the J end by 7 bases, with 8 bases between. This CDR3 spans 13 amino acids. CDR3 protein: CASSVQGNGELFF. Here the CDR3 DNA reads TGTGCCAGCAGCGTACAGGGCAACGGGGAGCTGTTTTTT.

CDR3 sequence reads: CASSPADTGELFF. CDR3 sequence (DNA): TGCGCCAGCAGCCCGGCGGACACCGGGGAGCTGTTTTTT. This sequence joins TRBV5-1 and TRBJ2-2; no firm D call. This CDR3 spans 13 amino acids. V was clipped by 4 bases and J by 3 bases, with 7 bases between them. CDR1 is SGHRS and CDR2 is YFSETQ in the germline V gene.

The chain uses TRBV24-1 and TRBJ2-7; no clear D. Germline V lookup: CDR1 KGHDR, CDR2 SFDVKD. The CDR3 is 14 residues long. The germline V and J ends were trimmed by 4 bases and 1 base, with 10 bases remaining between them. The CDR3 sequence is CATSEAGTSYEQYF. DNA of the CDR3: TGTGCCACCAGTGAGGCAGGAACTTCCTACGAGCAGTACTTC.

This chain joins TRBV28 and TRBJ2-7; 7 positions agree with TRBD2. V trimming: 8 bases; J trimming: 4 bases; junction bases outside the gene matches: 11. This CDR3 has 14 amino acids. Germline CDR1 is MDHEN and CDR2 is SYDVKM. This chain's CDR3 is CASRSGTKRYEQYF. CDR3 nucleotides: TGTGCCAGCCGTTCCGGGACTAAACGTTACGAGCAGTACTTC.

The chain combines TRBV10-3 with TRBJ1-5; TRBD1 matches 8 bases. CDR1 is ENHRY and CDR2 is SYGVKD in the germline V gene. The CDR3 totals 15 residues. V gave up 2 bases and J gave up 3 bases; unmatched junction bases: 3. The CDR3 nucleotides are TGTGCCATCAGTGAGCAGGGGGCGTCCAATCAGCCCCAGCATTTT. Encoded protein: CAISEQGASNQPQHF.

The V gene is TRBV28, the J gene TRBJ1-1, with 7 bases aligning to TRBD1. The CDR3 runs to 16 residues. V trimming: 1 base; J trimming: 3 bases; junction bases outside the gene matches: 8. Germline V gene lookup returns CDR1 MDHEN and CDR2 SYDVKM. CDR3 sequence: CASSLSGHRGDTEAFF. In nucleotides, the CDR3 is TGTGCCAGCAGTTTATCGGGGCACAGGGGAGACACTGAAGCTTTCTTT.

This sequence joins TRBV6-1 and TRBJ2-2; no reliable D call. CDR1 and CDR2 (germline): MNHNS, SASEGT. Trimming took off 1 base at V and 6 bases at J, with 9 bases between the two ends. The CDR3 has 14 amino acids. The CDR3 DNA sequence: TGTGCCAGCAGTGAAGTTTATTATGCCGGGGAGCTGTTTTTT. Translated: CASSEVYYAGELFF.

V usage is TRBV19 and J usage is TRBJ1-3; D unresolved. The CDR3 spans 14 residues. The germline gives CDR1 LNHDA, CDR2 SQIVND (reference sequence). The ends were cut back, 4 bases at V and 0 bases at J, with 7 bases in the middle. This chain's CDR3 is CASSTGLSGNTIYF. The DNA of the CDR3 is TGTGCCAGTAGTACAGGACTCTCTGGAAACACCATATATTTT.

The DNA for the CDR3 is TGTGCCAGCAGTGATACTACGGTCAGTGGAAACACCATATATTTT. Its protein is CASSDTTVSGNTIYF. The chain recombines TRBV2 with TRBJ1-3; D gene ambiguous. With 3 bases removed from V and 3 bases from J, the gap between germline ends came to 12 bases. The CDR3 length is 15 residues. Germline values: CDR1 SNHLY, CDR2 FYNNEI.

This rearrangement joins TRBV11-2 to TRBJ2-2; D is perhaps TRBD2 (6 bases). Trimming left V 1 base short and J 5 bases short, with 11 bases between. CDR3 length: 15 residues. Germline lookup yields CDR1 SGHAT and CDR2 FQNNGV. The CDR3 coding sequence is TGTGCCAGCAGCTTAGTCCGGCGGGGAACCGGGGAGCTGTTTTTT. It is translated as CASSLVRRGTGELFF.